This T cell receptor (beta chain) appears in the sequencing data of a study of blood T cells in healthy people across ages. Study-wide points: Roughly linear declines in TCR beta diversity per million T cells occurred with age.

Sample-barcoded 5' priming and a J-beta primer mix drove a second PCR of about 7 to 11 cycles. TCRdb re-called the 5' RACE reads with MiXCR, one entry per CDR3 protein. The sample consists of 1.2 million to 1.5 million distinct CDR3 sequences, around 55% of them appearing once. Notes on this clonotype: Its antigen is unknown.

The CDR3 extends over 15 amino acids. Trimming removed 4 bases at V and 4 bases at J, with 16 bases between. Germline CDR1 is MGHRA and CDR2 is YSYEKL. This TCR came from a man aged 18 to 29 in good health. J is TRBJ2-5 and V is TRBV4-1; the D gene is possibly TRBD2 (6 bases). The material sequenced was blood. The CDR3 is CASSPRDSSLETQYF. In DNA form, the CDR3 reads TGCGCCAGCAGCCCCAGGGACTCCAGCTTAGAGACCCAGTACTTC.